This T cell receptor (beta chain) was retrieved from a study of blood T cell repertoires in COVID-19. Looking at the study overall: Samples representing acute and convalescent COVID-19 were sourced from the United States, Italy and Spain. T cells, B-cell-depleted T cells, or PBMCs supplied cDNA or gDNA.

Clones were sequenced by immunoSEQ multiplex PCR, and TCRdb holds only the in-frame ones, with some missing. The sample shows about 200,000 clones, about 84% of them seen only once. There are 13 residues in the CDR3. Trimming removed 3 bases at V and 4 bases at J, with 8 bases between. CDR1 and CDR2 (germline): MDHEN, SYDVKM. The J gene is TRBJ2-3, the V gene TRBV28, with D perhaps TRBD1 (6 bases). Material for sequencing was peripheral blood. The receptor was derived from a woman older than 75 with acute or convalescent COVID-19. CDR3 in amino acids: CASSFQGPDTQYF. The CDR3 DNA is TGTGCCAGCAGTTTCCAGGGGCCAGATACGCAGTATTTT.